This entry lists 30 T cell receptor beta chains sequenced from one sample in a study of blood T cells in healthy people across ages. A J-beta primer mix and a sample-barcoded 5' primer were used in a second PCR of about 7 to 12 cycles. Each CDR3 protein is one row after TCRdb ran MiXCR on the 5' RACE reads. The sample has hundreds of thousands of distinct CDR3 sequences, roughly 64% seen once. Sample: blood. The source of these receptors is a man aged 25 to 45 in good health.

Here the CDR3 reads CASGLVTGVPYNEQYF. For the CDR3, the DNA is TGTGCTAGTGGTTTGGTAACTGGGGTCCCCTACAATGAGCAGTACTTC. This rearrangement joins TRBV12-5 to TRBJ2-7; no definite D call. V gave up 0 bases and J gave up 7 bases, with 19 bases separating them. The CDR3 loop spans 16 amino acids. Germline assignment: CDR1 LGHNT and CDR2 FRNRAP.

The V gene is TRBV7-2, the J gene TRBJ2-3; TRBD2 might be the D (6 bases). Germline V lookup: CDR1 SGHTA, CDR2 FQGNSA. Trimming took 5 bases from V and 3 from J, leaving 24 bases between them. The CDR3 has 18 amino acids. The CDR3 is CASSPRGWGRRSTDTQYF. Written as DNA, the CDR3 is TGTGCCAGCAGCCCCCGCGGATGGGGGAGGAGGTCGACAGATACGCAGTATTTT.

In this sample, this clonotype turned up a few times. The J gene is TRBJ1-1, the V gene TRBV10-3; TRBD1 agrees at 11 bases. The CDR3 totals 15 residues. Germline assignment: CDR1 ENHRY and CDR2 SYGVKD. With 8 bases clipped from V and 3 bases from J, the junction kept 8 bases outside the gene matches. This CDR3 is CAIGDRGIIDTEAFF. Here the CDR3 DNA reads TGTGCCATCGGGGACAGGGGGATAATAGACACTGAAGCTTTCTTT.

The CDR3 reads CSAKGFGGSSYNEQFF. In DNA, the CDR3 is TGCAGTGCCAAGGGCTTTGGGGGGAGCTCCTACAATGAGCAGTTCTTC. The rearrangement links TRBV20-1 to TRBJ2-1; a weak D match, TRBD2 (6 bases). The CDR3 is made up of 16 amino acids. Germline CDR1 and CDR2: DFQATT and SNEGSKA (reference sequence). Trimming left V 6 bases short and J 0 bases short, with 18 bases between.

CDR3 protein: CASSVATRAGTGELFF. As DNA, the CDR3 is TGTGCCAGCAGCGTAGCTACAAGGGCGGGCACCGGGGAGCTGTTTTTT. This sequence joins TRBV9 and TRBJ2-2; weak D call: TRBD2 (5 bases). V was pared by 0 bases and J by 4 bases, with 13 bases between. The CDR3 has 16 residues. Germline CDR1 reads SGDLS; CDR2 reads YYNGEE.

The chain employs TRBV28 and TRBJ2-1; TRBD2 matches at 7 bases. CDR1 MDHEN and CDR2 SYDVKM come from the germline V gene. V gave up 8 bases and J gave up 0 bases; unmatched junction bases: 10. CDR3 length: 16 amino acids. For the CDR3, the DNA is TGTGCCAGCTCCACAGGCGGGAGCGTCTCCTACAATGAGCAGTTCTTC. Amino acids: CASSTGGSVSYNEQFF.

The gene calls are TRBV7-9 and TRBJ2-1; D call uncertain. CDR1 is SEHNR and CDR2 is FQNEAQ in the germline V gene (reference sequence). V was clipped by 3 bases and J by 5 bases, with 11 bases between them. CDR3 size: 14 residues. The CDR3 sequence: CASSLSHTNNEQFF. CDR3 coding DNA: TGTGCCAGCAGCTTGTCTCACACAAACAATGAGCAGTTCTTC.

This clonotype was recorded a few times. The chain uses TRBV15 and TRBJ1-4; D is perhaps TRBD1 (6 bases). CDR1 LNHNV and CDR2 YYDKDF come from the germline V gene (reference sequence). This CDR3 has 16 amino acids. The V and J ends lost 2 bases and 5 bases respectively, with 15 bases between them. Here the CDR3 reads CATSRTRQAENEKLFF. The CDR3 nucleotides are TGTGCCACCAGCAGAACGCGACAGGCTGAGAATGAAAAACTGTTTTTT.

The rearrangement links TRBV7-2 to TRBJ1-5, with a weak D call TRBD1 (5 bases). The CDR3 has 15 residues. Germline CDR1 is SGHTA and CDR2 is FQGNSA. The V end was cut by 5 bases, the J end by 0 bases, with 11 bases between. CDR3 coding DNA: TGTGCCAGCAGCGCTCCAGGGTTTAGCAATCAGCCCCAGCATTTT. It yields the protein CASSAPGFSNQPQHF.

This clonotype was detected only a few times. The rearrangement uses TRBV7-9 and TRBJ1-4; no definite D call. Trimming took off 1 base at V and 3 bases at J, with 9 bases between the two ends. From germline, CDR1 is SEHNR and CDR2 FQNEAQ (reference sequence). This CDR3 has 15 amino acids. CDR3 nucleotide sequence: TGTGCCAGCAGCTTAGAGGGCGCGGCTAATGAAAAACTGTTTTTT. Amino acids: CASSLEGAANEKLFF.

V is TRBV5-1 and J is TRBJ2-5, with D unclear. The germline gives CDR1 SGHRS, CDR2 YFSETQ. V was cut by 0 bases and J by 0 bases, with 6 bases left in between. This CDR3 region has 14 residues. CDR3 sequence (DNA): TGCGCCAGCAGCTTGGAACTATACCAAGAGACCCAGTACTTC. It specifies CASSLELYQETQYF. The full variable domain, in which reference TRBV5-1 and TRBJ2-5 provide the parts outside the CDR3, is KAGVTQTPRYLIKTRGQQVTLSCSPISGHRSVSWYQQTPGQGLQFLFEYFSETQRNKGNFPGRFSGRQFSNSRSEMNVSTLELGDSALYLCASSLELYQETQYFGPGTRLLVL.

This clonotype has just a few counts. The chain carries TRBV3-1 and TRBJ2-7, with TRBD2 identical over 7 bases. CDR1 LGHDT and CDR2 YNNKEL come from the germline V gene (reference sequence). Losses at the gene ends were 0 bases for V and 5 bases for J; bases not matched to a gene: 7. This CDR3 region has 15 residues. The CDR3 sequence is CASSQDWTRRDEQYF. The CDR3 nucleotides are TGTGCCAGCAGCCAAGATTGGACTAGAAGGGACGAGCAGTACTTC.

The V and J genes are TRBV12-3 or TRBV12-4 and TRBJ2-1; D may be TRBD1 (5 bases). The DNA end favors TRBJ2-7, so the J call may be wrong. The CDR3 extends over 15 amino acids. CDR3 in DNA: TGTGCCAGCACCTCCAGGACCAGGGATTCCTACGAGCAGTACTTC. As protein: CASTSRTRDSYEQYF.

The chain has TRBV3-1 and TRBJ1-2; tentatively, D is TRBD1 (5 bases). In germline, CDR1 is LGHDT, CDR2 YNNKEL (reference sequence). Deletions cut 7 bases from V and 7 bases from J, with 13 bases between. The CDR3 covers 12 residues. CDR3 amino acids: CASIASGGGYTF. The CDR3 coding sequence is TGTGCCAGCATCGCCTCGGGGGGTGGCTACACCTTC.

This clonotype was picked up a small number of times. The V call is TRBV25-1, the J call TRBJ1-2; TRBD1 might be the D (5 bases). The CDR3 has 13 amino acids. V was clipped by 6 bases and J by 3 bases, with 11 bases between them. The germline gives CDR1 MGHDK, CDR2 SYGVNS. The DNA of the CDR3 is TGTGCCAGCAGGGGACGGAACGACTATGGCTACACCTTC. It codes for CASRGRNDYGYTF.

The rearrangement joins TRBV5-1 to TRBJ2-5, with D uncertain. Trimming left V 7 bases short and J 3 bases short, with 16 bases between. This CDR3 is built from 14 residues. Germline V gene sequence: CDR1 SGHRS, CDR2 YFSETQ. CDR3 region: CASRGASQEETQYF. DNA of the CDR3: TGCGCCAGCCGTGGTGCCTCCCAGGAAGAGACCCAGTACTTC.

The gene calls are TRBV7-3 and TRBJ2-7, with D tentatively TRBD2 (5 bases). The germline V and J ends were trimmed by 1 base and 5 bases, with 12 bases remaining between them. Germline CDR1 is SGHTA and CDR2 is FQGTGA. This CDR3 has 14 amino acids. The CDR3 protein is CASSLSSGSDEQYF. The DNA for the CDR3 is TGTGCCAGCAGCTTAAGTTCGGGAAGTGACGAGCAGTACTTC.

J is TRBJ2-7 and V is TRBV20-1; 11 bases match TRBD2. The CDR3 loop spans 16 amino acids. CDR1 is DFQATT, CDR2 SNEGSKA, per germline (reference sequence). Trimming at V came to 5 bases and at J to 2 bases, leaving 11 bases not matched to a gene. The DNA for the CDR3 is TGCAGTGCTGGAGGTTTGACTAGCGGGAATCCCTACGAGCAGTACTTC. Amino acid sequence: CSAGGLTSGNPYEQYF.

The gene calls are TRBV18 and TRBJ2-5; the D gene could be TRBD1 or TRBD2 (5 bases each). The CDR3 sequence is 14 residues long. The germline CDR1 and CDR2 sequences are KGHSH and LQKENI. Trimming stripped 5 bases from V and 5 bases from J, with 15 bases between. The CDR3 sequence: CASSSGHGTETQYF. The CDR3 region has the DNA TGTGCCAGCTCATCCGGACACGGGACGGAGACCCAGTACTTC.

The chain links TRBV20-1 to TRBJ1-6, with D unclear. This CDR3 contains 13 residues. CDR1 is DFQATT, CDR2 SNEGSKA, per germline (reference sequence). V was trimmed by 6 bases and J by 3 bases, leaving 9 bases between them. This CDR3 is CSAEVSYNSPLHF. CDR3 in DNA: TGCAGTGCCGAAGTTAGCTATAATTCACCCCTCCACTTT.

The V call is TRBV5-6, the J call TRBJ2-2; D is unclear. V lost 2 bases to trimming and J lost 5 bases, with 10 bases between them. CDR3 length: 14 amino acids. In germline, CDR1 is SGHDT, CDR2 YYEEEE. CDR3 sequence: CASSFDRKTGELFF. CDR3 nucleotides: TGTGCCAGCAGCTTCGACCGAAAGACCGGGGAGCTGTTTTTT.

The V call is TRBV20-1, the J call TRBJ2-5; tentative D call: TRBD1 (5 bases). CDR1 is DFQATT and CDR2 is SNEGSKA in the germline V gene (reference sequence). CDR3 length equals 12 residues. With 3 bases removed from V and 5 bases from J, the gap between germline ends came to 10 bases. CDR3: CSARTASETQYF. The DNA for the CDR3 is TGCAGTGCTAGGACAGCCTCGGAGACCCAGTACTTC.

The chain has TRBV18 and TRBJ2-7; no firm D call. The CDR3 extends over 17 amino acids. Deletions cut 3 bases from V and 0 bases from J, with 18 bases between. From germline, CDR1 is KGHSH and CDR2 LQKENI. The CDR3 loop reads CASSPRSGDQSSYEQYF. The CDR3 region has the DNA TGTGCCAGCTCACCGAGGAGTGGAGACCAAAGCTCCTACGAGCAGTACTTC. The whole variable domain, remainder taken from reference TRBV18 and TRBJ2-7, is NAGVMQNPRHLVRRRGQEARLRCSPMKGHSHVYWYRQLPEEGLKFMVYLQKENIIDESGMPKERFSAEFPKEGPSILRIQQVVRGDSAAYFCASSPRSGDQSSYEQYFGPGTRLTVT.

The V call is TRBV6-2 or TRBV6-3, the J call TRBJ2-3; perhaps TRBD2 as D (5 bases). Germline lookup yields CDR1 MNHEY and CDR2 SVGEGT. Trimming shortened V by 7 bases and J by 1 base, and 9 bases separated the two germline ends. The CDR3 spans 13 residues. CDR3 protein: CASIEGGTDTQYF. CDR3 DNA sequence: TGTGCCAGCATCGAGGGAGGCACAGATACGCAGTATTTT.

The V gene is TRBV29-1, the J gene TRBJ1-2, with D perhaps matching TRBD1 (5 bases). CDR1 is SQVTM and CDR2 is ANQGSEA in the germline V gene. The CDR3 is 13 residues long. V shed 7 bases and J shed 4 bases, with 16 bases lying between them. The CDR3 DNA reads as TGCAGCGCCGACGACAGCGCAGCCTATGGCTACACCTTC. Translating gives CSADDSAAYGYTF.

This clonotype was recorded a few times. The chain recombines TRBV20-1 with TRBJ2-7; D is possibly TRBD1 (5 bases). The CDR3 has 13 amino acids. The V end lost 3 bases, the J end lost 3 bases, and 12 bases lay between the germline ends. The V gene's germline CDR1 is DFQATT and CDR2 SNEGSKA (reference sequence). CDR3 amino acids: CSASGDSYYEQYF. CDR3 DNA sequence: TGCAGTGCTAGCGGAGACAGCTACTACGAGCAGTACTTC.

The table lists this clonotype with a count of one. The rearrangement uses TRBV5-1 and TRBJ2-2; weak D call: TRBD2 (5 bases). V lost 1 base, J lost 5 bases, and 9 bases lay in between. The CDR3 has 14 residues. Germline CDR1 and CDR2: SGHRS and YFSETQ. The CDR3 bases are TGCGCCAGCAGCTTGAATGGGAGAACCGGGGAGCTGTTTTTT. It specifies CASSLNGRTGELFF. Full variable domain (remainder filled in from reference TRBV5-1 and TRBJ2-2): KAGVTQTPRYLIKTRGQQVTLSCSPISGHRSVSWYQQTPGQGLQFLFEYFSETQRNKGNFPGRFSGRQFSNSRSEMNVSTLELGDSALYLCASSLNGRTGELFFGEGSRLTVL.

The chain employs TRBV19 and TRBJ2-1; possibly TRBD2 for D (6 bases). The CDR3 loop spans 13 amino acids. Germline V lookup: CDR1 LNHDA, CDR2 SQIVND (reference sequence). V was cut by 5 bases and J by 9 bases, with 14 bases left in between. The CDR3 bases are TGTGCCAGTAGTGCTTTGGAGGGTTTTGAGCAGTTCTTC. The encoded protein is CASSALEGFEQFF.

Only a few counts were recorded for this clonotype. The chain has TRBV28 and TRBJ1-5; possibly TRBD1 for D (5 bases). This CDR3 has 14 amino acids. V lost 5 bases and J lost 0, with 8 bases in between. Germline assignment: CDR1 MDHEN and CDR2 SYDVKM. CDR3 residues: CASSPGHSNQPQHF. CDR3 sequence (DNA): TGTGCCAGCAGTCCAGGGCATAGCAATCAGCCCCAGCATTTT.

This clonotype has more than one count but fewer than ten. J is TRBJ2-3 and V is TRBV10-3, with 13 positions matching TRBD2. J lost 0 bases, V lost 7 bases, and 4 bases had no gene match. Germline CDR1 is ENHRY and CDR2 is SYGVKD. This CDR3 region has 16 residues. Here the CDR3 reads CAIKGLAGDSTDTQYF. CDR3 bases: TGTGCCATCAAAGGACTAGCGGGGGACAGCACAGATACGCAGTATTTT.